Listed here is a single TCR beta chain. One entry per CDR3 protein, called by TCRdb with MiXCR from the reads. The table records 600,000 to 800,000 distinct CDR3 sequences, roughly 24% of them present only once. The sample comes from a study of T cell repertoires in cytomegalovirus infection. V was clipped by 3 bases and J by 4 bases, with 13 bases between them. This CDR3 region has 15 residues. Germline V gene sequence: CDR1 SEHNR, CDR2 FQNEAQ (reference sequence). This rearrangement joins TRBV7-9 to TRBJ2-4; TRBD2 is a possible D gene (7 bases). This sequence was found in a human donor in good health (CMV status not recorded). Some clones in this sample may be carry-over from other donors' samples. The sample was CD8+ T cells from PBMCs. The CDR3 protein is CASSFAEGGKNIQYF. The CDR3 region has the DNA TGTGCCAGCAGCTTTGCCGAGGGGGGGAAAAACATTCAGTACTTC.